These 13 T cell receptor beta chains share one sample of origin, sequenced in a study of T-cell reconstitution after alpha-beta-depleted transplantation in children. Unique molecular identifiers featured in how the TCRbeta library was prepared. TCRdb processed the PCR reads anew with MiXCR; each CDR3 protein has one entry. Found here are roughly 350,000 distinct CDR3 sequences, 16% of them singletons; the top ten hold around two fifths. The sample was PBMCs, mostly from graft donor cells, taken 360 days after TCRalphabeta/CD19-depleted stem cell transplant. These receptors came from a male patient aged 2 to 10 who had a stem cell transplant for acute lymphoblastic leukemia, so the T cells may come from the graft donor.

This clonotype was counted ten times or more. CDR3 coding DNA: TGCGCCAGCAGCCCGAGGCAGGGGAACACTGAAGCTTTCTTT. Translation gives CASSPRQGNTEAFF. V and J are TRBV5-1 and TRBJ1-1; D may be TRBD1 (5 bases). Deletions cut 4 bases from V and 1 base from J, with 11 bases between. Germline-derived CDR1 and CDR2 are SGHRS and YFSETQ. The CDR3 has 14 residues.

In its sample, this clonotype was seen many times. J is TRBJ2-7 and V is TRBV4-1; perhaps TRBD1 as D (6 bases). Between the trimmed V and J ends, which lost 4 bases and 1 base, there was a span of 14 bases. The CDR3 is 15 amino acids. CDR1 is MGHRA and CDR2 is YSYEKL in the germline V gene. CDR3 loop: CASSPGEPKSYEQYF. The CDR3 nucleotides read TGCGCCAGCAGCCCAGGGGAGCCCAAATCCTACGAGCAGTACTTC.

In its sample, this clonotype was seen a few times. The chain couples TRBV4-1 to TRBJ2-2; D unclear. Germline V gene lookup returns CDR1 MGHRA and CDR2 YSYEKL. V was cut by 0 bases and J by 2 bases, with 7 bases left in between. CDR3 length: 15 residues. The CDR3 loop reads CASSQDPVNTGELFF. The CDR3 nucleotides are TGCGCCAGCAGCCAAGATCCGGTAAACACCGGGGAGCTGTTTTTT.

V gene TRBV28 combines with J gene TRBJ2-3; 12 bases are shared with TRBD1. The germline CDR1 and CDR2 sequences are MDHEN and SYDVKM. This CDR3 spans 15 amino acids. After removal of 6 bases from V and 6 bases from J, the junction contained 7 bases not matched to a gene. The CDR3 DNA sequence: TGTGCCAGCAGCCCGGGACAGGGGGCTGGGGATACGCAGTATTTT. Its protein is CASSPGQGAGDTQYF.

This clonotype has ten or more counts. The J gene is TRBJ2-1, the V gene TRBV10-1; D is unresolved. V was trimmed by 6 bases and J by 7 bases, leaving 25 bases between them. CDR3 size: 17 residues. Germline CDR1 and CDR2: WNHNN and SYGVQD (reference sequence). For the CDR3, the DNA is TGCGCCAGCAGCGGCCAGGTCGGCCTCTCCGAGAGGAATGAGCAGTTCTTC. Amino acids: CASSGQVGLSERNEQFF.

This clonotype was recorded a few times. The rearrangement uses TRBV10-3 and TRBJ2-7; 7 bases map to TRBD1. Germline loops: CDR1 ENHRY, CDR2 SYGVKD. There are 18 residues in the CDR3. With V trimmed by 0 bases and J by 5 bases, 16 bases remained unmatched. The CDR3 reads CAISESIHQRQGTHEQYF. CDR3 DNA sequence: TGTGCCATCAGTGAGTCGATCCACCAAAGACAGGGCACGCACGAGCAGTACTTC.

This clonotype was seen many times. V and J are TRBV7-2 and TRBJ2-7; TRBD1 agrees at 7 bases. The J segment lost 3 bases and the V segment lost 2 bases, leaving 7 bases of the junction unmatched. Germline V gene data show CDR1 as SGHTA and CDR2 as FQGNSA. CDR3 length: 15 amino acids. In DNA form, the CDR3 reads TGTGCCAGCAGCTTAACTCACAGGGGTATCTACGAGCAGTACTTC. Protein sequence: CASSLTHRGIYEQYF.

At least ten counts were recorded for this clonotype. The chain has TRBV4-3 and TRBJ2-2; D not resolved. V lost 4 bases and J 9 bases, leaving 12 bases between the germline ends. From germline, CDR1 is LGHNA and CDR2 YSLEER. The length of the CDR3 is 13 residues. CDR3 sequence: CASSLFAGRELFF. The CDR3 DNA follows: TGCGCCAGCAGCCTCTTTGCTGGGCGGGAGCTGTTTTTT.

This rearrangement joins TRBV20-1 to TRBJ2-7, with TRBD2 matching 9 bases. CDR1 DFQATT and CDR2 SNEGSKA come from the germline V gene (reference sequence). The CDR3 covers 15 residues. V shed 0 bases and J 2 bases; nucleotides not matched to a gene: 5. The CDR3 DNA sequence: TGCAGTGCTAGAGATAGGGCTAGCGGGGCCTACGAGCAGTACTTC. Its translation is CSARDRASGAYEQYF.

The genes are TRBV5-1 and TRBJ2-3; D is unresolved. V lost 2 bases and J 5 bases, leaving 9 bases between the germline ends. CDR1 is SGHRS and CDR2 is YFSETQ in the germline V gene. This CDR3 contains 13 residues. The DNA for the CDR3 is TGCGCCAGCAGCTTCAGACCGCAAGATACGCAGTATTTT. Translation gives CASSFRPQDTQYF.

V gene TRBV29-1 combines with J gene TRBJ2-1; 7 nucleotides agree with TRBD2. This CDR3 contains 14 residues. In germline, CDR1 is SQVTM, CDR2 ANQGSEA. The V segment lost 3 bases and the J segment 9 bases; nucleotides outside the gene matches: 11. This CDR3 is CSVEAGASYAEQFF. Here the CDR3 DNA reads TGCAGCGTTGAGGCGGGAGCAAGTTATGCTGAGCAGTTCTTC.

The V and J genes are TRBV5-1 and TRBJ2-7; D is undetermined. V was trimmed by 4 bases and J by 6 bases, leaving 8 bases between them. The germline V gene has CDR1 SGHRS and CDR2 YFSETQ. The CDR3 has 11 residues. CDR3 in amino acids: CASSLGLEQYF. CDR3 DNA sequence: TGCGCCAGCAGCCTAGGTCTCGAGCAGTACTTC.

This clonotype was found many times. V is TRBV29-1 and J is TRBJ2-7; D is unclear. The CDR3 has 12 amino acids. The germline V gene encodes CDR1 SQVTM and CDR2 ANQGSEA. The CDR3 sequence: CRATAHLCEQYF. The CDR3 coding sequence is TGCAGGGCCACCGCGCACCTTTGCGAGCAGTACTTC.